The present entry profiles one T cell receptor (beta chain) with its context. Its target is unknown. This record comes from a study of identifying expanded T cells in peripheral blood. Assay: immunoSEQ multiplex PCR; the TCRdb copy retains only in-frame clones and omits some. Of some 100,000 clones detected, approximately 90% appear once; the ten largest clones hold about 15%. Germline V gene sequence: CDR1 LNHDA, CDR2 SQIVND (reference sequence). The CDR3 consists of 15 residues. V was cut by 1 base and J by 9 bases, with 13 bases left in between. Study-wide findings and caveats: Over about two and four weeks, about 15 and 19 clones changed, versus roughly 1.1 between replicates.

The sample comprised blood. The chain has TRBV19 and TRBJ1-6; weak D call: TRBD1 (6 bases). The sequence derives from a person aged 18 to 75 in good health. The CDR3 loop is CASSIAGGGSSPLHF. The CDR3 nucleotides read TGTGCCAGTAGTATAGCTGGAGGGGGTAGTTCACCCCTCCACTTT.